The clone carrying this TCR beta chain is medium-sized by frequency. The antigen is not known. Those CD8+ T cells considered naive were CD45RO-CCR7+CD27+CD95-. These data belong to a study of CXCR3-negative and CXCR3-positive naive CD8 T cells. The germline V gene has CDR1 SGHVS and CDR2 FNYEAQ. This CDR3 comprises 15 residues. Study-level results: Relative to CXCR3-negative naive cells, CXCR3-positive naive cells had more hydrophobic TRB CDR3s. Upon cryopreservation, CXCR3 expression partially decreased, and most assays used fresh PBMCs. Much lower diversity was found in memory CD8+ cells, while both naive subsets had comparably high diversity.

It was by 5' RACE with UMI labels that the TRB cDNA libraries were prepared. TCRdb re-called the 5' RACE reads, yielding one record per CDR3 amino acid sequence without DNA. The ten most abundant clones cover approximately 1.1% of a sample with about 90,000 distinct CDR3 sequences. Sample: naive CXCR3- CD8+ T cells from blood. The subset was: CD45RO-CCR7+CD27+CD95- naive CD8+ T cells lacking CXCR3 (TNR3-). The clonotype comes from a human donor in good health. Some clones in this sample may be carry-over from other donors' samples. The chain combines TRBV7-6 with TRBJ2-7; TCRdb proposes TRBD1, but this gene call is untestable without DNA. This CDR3 is CASSLAPTGPGEQYF.